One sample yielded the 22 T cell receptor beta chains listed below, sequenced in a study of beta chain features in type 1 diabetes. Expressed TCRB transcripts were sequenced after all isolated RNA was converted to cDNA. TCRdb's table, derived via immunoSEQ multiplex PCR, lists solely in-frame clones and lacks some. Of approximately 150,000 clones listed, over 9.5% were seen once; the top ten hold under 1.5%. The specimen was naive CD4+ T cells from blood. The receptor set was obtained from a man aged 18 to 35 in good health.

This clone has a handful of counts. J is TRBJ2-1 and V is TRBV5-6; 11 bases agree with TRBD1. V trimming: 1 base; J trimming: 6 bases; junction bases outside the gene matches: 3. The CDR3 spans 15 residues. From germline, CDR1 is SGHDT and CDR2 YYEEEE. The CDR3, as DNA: TGTGCCAGCAGCTTGTTAGGGACAGGGGGCAATGAGCAGTTCTTC. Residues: CASSLLGTGGNEQFF.

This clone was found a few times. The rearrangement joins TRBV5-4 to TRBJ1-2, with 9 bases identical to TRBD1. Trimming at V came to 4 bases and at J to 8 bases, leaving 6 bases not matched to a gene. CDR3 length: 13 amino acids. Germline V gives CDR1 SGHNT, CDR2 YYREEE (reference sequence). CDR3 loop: CASSLRTGEGYTF. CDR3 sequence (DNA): TGTGCCAGCAGCCTCCGGACAGGGGAAGGCTACACCTTC.

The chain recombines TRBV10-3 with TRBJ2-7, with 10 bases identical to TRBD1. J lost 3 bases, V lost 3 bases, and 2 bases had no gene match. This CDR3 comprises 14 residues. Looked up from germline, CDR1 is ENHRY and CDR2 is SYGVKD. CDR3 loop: CAISDWTGGYEQYF. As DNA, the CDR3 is TGTGCCATCAGTGATTGGACAGGGGGCTACGAGCAGTACTTC.

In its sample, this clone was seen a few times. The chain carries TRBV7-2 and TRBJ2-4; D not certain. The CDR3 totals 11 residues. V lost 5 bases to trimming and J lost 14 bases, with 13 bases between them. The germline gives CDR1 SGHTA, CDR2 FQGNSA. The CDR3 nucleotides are TGTGCCAGCAGCCAATTGGGCAGGAAGTACTTC. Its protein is CASSQLGRKYF.

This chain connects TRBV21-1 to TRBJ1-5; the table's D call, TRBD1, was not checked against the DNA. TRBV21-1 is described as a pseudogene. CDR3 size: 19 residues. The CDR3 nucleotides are TGTGCCAGCAGCAGAGGGACAGGCCAAGGAAAAAATAGCAATCAGCCCCAGCATTTT. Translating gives CASSRGTGQGKNSNQPQHF.

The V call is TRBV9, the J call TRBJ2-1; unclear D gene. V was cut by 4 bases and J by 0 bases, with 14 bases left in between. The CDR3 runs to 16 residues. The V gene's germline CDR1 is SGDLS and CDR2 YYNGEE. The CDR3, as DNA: TGTGCCAGCAGCCCTACCGAGGCTCGCTCCTACAATGAGCAGTTCTTC. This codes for CASSPTEARSYNEQFF.

The CDR3 nucleotides read TGCGCCAGCAGCCATTTAGCGGGGTCCTCCACAGATACGCAGTATTTT. It specifies CASSHLAGSSTDTQYF. The chain couples TRBV5-1 to TRBJ2-3; 8 bases match TRBD2. Germline V CDR1 and CDR2: SGHRS, YFSETQ. Trimming took 4 bases from V and 2 from J; bases not matched to a gene: 9. There are 16 residues in the CDR3.

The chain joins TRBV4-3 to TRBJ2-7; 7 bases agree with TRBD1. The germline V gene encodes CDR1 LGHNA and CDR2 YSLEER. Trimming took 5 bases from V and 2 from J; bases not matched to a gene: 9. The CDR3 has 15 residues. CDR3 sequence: CASSYSGQRTYEQYF. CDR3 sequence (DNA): TGCGCCAGCAGCTACTCGGGACAGAGAACCTACGAGCAGTACTTC.

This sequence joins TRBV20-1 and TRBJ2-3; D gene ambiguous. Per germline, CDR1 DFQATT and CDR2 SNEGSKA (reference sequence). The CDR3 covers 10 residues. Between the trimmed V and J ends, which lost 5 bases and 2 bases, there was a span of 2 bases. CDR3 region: CSAYTDTQYF. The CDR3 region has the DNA TGCAGTGCTTACACAGATACGCAGTATTTT.

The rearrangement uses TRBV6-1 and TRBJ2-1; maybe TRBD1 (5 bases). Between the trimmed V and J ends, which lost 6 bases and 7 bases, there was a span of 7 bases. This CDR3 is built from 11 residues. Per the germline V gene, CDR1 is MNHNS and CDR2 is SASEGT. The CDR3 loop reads CASRTANEQFF. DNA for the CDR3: TGTGCCAGCAGGACAGCAAATGAGCAGTTCTTC.

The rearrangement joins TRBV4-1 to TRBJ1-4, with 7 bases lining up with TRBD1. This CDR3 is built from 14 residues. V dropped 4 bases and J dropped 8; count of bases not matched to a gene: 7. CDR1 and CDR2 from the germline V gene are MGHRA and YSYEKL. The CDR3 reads CASSPFDRDEKLFF. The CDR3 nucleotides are TGCGCCAGCAGCCCCTTCGACAGGGACGAAAAACTGTTTTTT.

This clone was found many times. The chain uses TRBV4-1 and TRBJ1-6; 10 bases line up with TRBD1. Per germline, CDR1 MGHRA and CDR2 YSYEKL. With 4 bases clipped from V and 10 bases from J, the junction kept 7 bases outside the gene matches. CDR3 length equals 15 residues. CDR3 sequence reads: CASSLLTGGNSPLHF. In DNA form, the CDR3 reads TGCGCCAGCAGCCTCCTGACAGGGGGCAACTCACCCCTCCACTTT.

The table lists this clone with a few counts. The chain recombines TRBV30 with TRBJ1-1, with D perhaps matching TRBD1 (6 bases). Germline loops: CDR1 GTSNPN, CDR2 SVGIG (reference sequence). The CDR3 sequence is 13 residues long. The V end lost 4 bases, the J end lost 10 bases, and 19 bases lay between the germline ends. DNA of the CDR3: TGTGCCTGGACCCGTACAGGGTATGAGGGAGCTTTCTTT. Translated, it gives CAWTRTGYEGAFF. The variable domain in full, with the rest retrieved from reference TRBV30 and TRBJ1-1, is SQTIHQWPATLVQPVGSPLSLECTVEGTSNPNLYWYRQAAGRGLQLLFYSVGIGQISSEVPQNLSASRPQDRQFILSSKKLLLSDSGFYLCAWTRTGYEGAFFGQGTRLTVV.

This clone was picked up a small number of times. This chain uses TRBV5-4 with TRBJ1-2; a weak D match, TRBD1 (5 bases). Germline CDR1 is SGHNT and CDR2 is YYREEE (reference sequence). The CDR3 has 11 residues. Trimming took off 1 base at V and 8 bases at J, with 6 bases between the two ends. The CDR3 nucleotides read TGTGCCAGCAGCTTGAGGGGCGGCTACACCTTC. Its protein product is CASSLRGGYTF.

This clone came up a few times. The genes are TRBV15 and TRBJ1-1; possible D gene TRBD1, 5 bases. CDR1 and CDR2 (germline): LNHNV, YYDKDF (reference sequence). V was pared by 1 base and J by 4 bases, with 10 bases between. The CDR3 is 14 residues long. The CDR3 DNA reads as TGTGCCACCAGCAGAGGGGGGGGTGGCACTGAAGCTTTCTTT. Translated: CATSRGGGGTEAFF.

In DNA, the CDR3 is TGTGCCAGCAGCGTAGGGAAAGGGGCGAATCAGCCCCAGCATTTT. This sequence encodes CASSVGKGANQPQHF. The J gene is TRBJ1-5, the V gene TRBV9; perhaps TRBD1 as D (5 bases). V lost 0 bases, J lost 4 bases, and 11 bases lay in between. Germline CDR1 SGDLS, CDR2 YYNGEE. This CDR3 comprises 15 residues.

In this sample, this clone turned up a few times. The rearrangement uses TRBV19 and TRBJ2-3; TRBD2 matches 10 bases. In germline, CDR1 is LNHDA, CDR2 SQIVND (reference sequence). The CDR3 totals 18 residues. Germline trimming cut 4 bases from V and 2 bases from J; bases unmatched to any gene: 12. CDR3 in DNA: TGTGCCAGTAGTAGGGCCTTAGATAGCGGGGGGTCCACAGATACGCAGTATTTT. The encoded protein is CASSRALDSGGSTDTQYF.

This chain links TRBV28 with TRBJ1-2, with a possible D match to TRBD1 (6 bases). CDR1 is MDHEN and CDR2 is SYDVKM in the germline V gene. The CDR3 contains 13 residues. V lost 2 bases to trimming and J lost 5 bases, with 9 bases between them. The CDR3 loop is CASSLEGEYGYTF. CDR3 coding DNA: TGTGCCAGCAGTTTAGAGGGGGAGTATGGCTACACCTTC.

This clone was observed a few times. CDR3 region: CASSGDRALGEKLFF. The CDR3, as DNA: TGTGCCAGCAGCGGCGACAGGGCACTGGGAGAAAAACTGTTTTTT. V gene TRBV9 combines with J gene TRBJ1-4, with 7 bases lining up with TRBD1. CDR1 SGDLS and CDR2 YYNGEE come from the germline V gene. After removal of 3 bases from V and 8 bases from J, the junction contained 10 bases not matched to a gene. The length of the CDR3 is 15 residues. The full variable domain, in which reference TRBV9 and TRBJ1-4 provide the parts outside the CDR3, is DSGVTQTPKHLITATGQRVTLRCSPRSGDLSVYWYQQSLDQGLQFLIQYYNGEERAKGNILERFSAQQFPDLHSELNLSSLELGDSALYFCASSGDRALGEKLFFGSGTQLSVL.

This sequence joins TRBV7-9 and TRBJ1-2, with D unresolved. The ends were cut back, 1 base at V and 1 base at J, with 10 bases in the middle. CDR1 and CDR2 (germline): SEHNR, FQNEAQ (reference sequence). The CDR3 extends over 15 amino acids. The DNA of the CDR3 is TGTGCCAGCAGCTTAGTGGGAGGGAGTAACTATGGCTACACCTTC. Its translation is CASSLVGGSNYGYTF. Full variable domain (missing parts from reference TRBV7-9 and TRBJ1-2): DTGVSQNPRHKITKRGQNVTFRCDPISEHNRLYWYRQTLGQGPEFLTYFQNEAQLEKSRLLSDRFSAERPKGSFSTLEIQRTEQGDSAMYLCASSLVGGSNYGYTFGSGTRLTVV.

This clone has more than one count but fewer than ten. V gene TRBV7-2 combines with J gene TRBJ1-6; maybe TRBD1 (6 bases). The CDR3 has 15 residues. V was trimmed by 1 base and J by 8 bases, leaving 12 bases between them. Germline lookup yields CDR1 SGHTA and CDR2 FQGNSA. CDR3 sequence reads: CASSLGNRADSPLHF. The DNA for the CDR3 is TGTGCCAGCAGCTTAGGAAACAGGGCGGATTCACCCCTCCACTTT.

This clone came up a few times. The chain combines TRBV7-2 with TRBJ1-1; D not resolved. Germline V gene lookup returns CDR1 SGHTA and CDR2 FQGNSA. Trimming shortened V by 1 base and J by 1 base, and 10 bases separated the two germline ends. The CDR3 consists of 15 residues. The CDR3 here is CASSLEARWNTEAFF. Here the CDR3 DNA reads TGTGCCAGCAGCTTAGAGGCCAGGTGGAACACTGAAGCTTTCTTT.